The T cell receptor (beta chain) under discussion was sequenced for a study of OX40 agonist ivuxolimab in advanced cancers. Study overall: Ivuxolimab doses were 0.01, 0.1, 0.3, 1.5, 3 or 10 mg/kg every 2 weeks. Head and neck, renal cell, melanoma or hepatocellular carcinoma were the cancers that dose-escalation patients had.

Regarding the study as a whole: Clonal expansion among partial responders at 0.1-3.0 mg/kg ranked near the lowest. At 0.1 to 3.0 mg/kg and by week 6, CD4+ and CD8+ T cells in the blood had expanded clonally.

Clones were sequenced by immunoSEQ multiplex PCR, and TCRdb holds only the in-frame ones, with some missing. The data show just under 75,000 clones, 90% to 95% seen once. The CDR3 sequence is 13 residues long. The V end lost 2 bases, the J end lost 10 bases, and 12 bases lay between the germline ends. The germline V gene has CDR1 WNHNN and CDR2 SYGVQD (reference sequence). In the case of this clone: The antigen is not known.

The clonotype comes from an adult with an advanced solid tumor such as melanoma, head and neck, liver or kidney cancer. The V gene is TRBV10-1, the J gene TRBJ2-4; D is perhaps TRBD1 (5 bases). Here the sequenced sample was CD4+ or CD8+ T cells sorted from blood, taken in a trial of the OX40 agonist ivuxolimab. The CDR3 sequence: CASSEALTEIQYF. DNA of the CDR3: TGCGCCAGCAGTGAGGCTTTGACAGAAATTCAGTACTTC.